Below, 20 T cell receptor beta chains from the same sample are listed, as sequenced in a study of T-cell reconstitution after alpha-beta-depleted transplantation in children (dated by TCRdb to the mid-2010s). The treatment or condition label corresponds to: allogeneic hematopoietic cell transplantation with graft depleted of TCRalphabeta T cells and CD19 B cells. The protocol used for the library was PCR. These reads were obtained on an Illumina HiSeq 2500. TCR library preparation used molecular barcoding, with unique molecular identifiers applied to normalize quantification of the TCRbeta repertoire. TCRdb cleaned the public reads at Q25 with fastp, built clones with MiXCR and kept in-frame beta chains. CDR3 protein sequences are deduplicated, and each keeps its most common genes and DNA. The sample records about 980,000 distinct CDR3 sequences, 25% to 30% of which are singletons. More than 25% of the sample comes from the top ten.

Sequenced material: PBMCs, mostly from graft donor cells, taken 360 days after TCRalphabeta/CD19-depleted stem cell transplant. The receptor set was obtained from a boy under two years old who had a stem cell transplant for SCID, so the T cells may come from the graft donor.

This clonotype was counted a few times. This chain joins TRBV12-3 or TRBV12-4 and TRBJ2-1, with D hard to call. Trimming took 7 bases from V and 7 from J, leaving 8 bases between them. The length of the CDR3 is 11 residues. The CDR3 is CASTRTNEQFF. CDR3 DNA sequence: TGTGCCAGCACCAGAACGAATGAGCAGTTCTTC.

The V gene is TRBV12-3 or TRBV12-4, the J gene TRBJ2-7; D gene unclear. Trimming took 4 bases from V and 5 from J, leaving 12 bases between them. The CDR3 sequence is 13 residues long. The chain's CDR3 is CASSYGSLDEQYF. The CDR3 DNA reads TGTGCCAGCAGTTACGGCAGTTTGGACGAGCAGTACTTC.

The chain combines TRBV27 with TRBJ2-1, with D unclear. Germline lookup yields CDR1 MNHEY and CDR2 SMNVEV (reference sequence). V was cut by 7 bases and J by 6 bases, with 7 bases left in between. The CDR3 spans 11 residues. CDR3 nucleotide sequence: TGTGCCAGCAAGCACAGCAATGAGCAGTTCTTC. It specifies CASKHSNEQFF.

The chain recombines TRBV6-5 with TRBJ2-6; D remains ambiguous. This CDR3 region has 15 residues. V was cut by 2 bases and J by 5 bases, with 10 bases left in between. The germline V gene has CDR1 MNHEY and CDR2 SVGAGI. DNA of the CDR3: TGTGCCAGCAGTTACACGACCGGGCGGGCCAACGTCCTGACTTTC. As protein: CASSYTTGRANVLTF.

This clonotype was observed a few times. The chain has TRBV29-1 and TRBJ1-3; D not certain. Trimming pared 4 bases from V and 0 bases from J, leaving 13 bases between. CDR1 and CDR2 (germline): SQVTM, ANQGSEA. The CDR3 loop spans 15 amino acids. The CDR3 reads CSVVAQALSGNTIYF. CDR3 DNA sequence: TGCAGCGTTGTAGCCCAGGCACTCTCTGGAAACACCATATATTTT.

This clonotype was observed a few times. The chain carries TRBV12-3 or TRBV12-4 and TRBJ2-7; D call uncertain. Trimming removed 5 bases at V and 3 bases at J, with 11 bases between. The CDR3 runs 13 residues. The CDR3 DNA sequence: TGTGCCAGCAGTCCCATGAACTACTACGAGCAGTACTTC. The encoded protein is CASSPMNYYEQYF.

The V gene is TRBV28, the J gene TRBJ1-1; possibly TRBD1 for D (6 bases). The CDR3 runs to 15 residues. V was pared by 4 bases and J by 0 bases, with 12 bases between. Germline V gene sequence: CDR1 MDHEN, CDR2 SYDVKM. CDR3 sequence: CASSWGRVMNTEAFF. CDR3 DNA sequence: TGTGCCAGCAGTTGGGGGCGGGTCATGAACACTGAAGCTTTCTTT.

The J gene is TRBJ2-7, the V gene TRBV20-1, with D unresolved. CDR1 and CDR2 (germline): DFQATT, SNEGSKA (reference sequence). Trimming left V 0 bases short and J 1 base short, with 13 bases between. The CDR3 is 15 amino acids. This CDR3 reads CSARDPPSWSYEQYF. DNA of the CDR3: TGCAGTGCTAGAGATCCTCCGTCCTGGTCCTACGAGCAGTACTTC.

The chain combines TRBV16 with TRBJ2-5; 11 bases are shared with TRBD2. The CDR3 sequence is 12 residues long. Germline assignment: CDR1 KGHSY and CDR2 FQNENV. J was trimmed by 5 bases and V by 8 bases; bases with no gene match: 1. CDR3 coding DNA: TGTGCCAGCCGGACTAGCGGGGAGACCCAGTACTTC. Protein: CASRTSGETQYF.

This clonotype turned up a few times. The rearrangement joins TRBV7-6 to TRBJ2-3; 8 bases map to TRBD2. Trimming at V came to 5 bases and at J to 0 bases, leaving 7 bases not matched to a gene. From germline, CDR1 is SGHVS and CDR2 FNYEAQ. The CDR3 loop spans 16 amino acids. The CDR3 region has the DNA TGTGCCAGCAGCCAAATAGCGGGGATAAGCACAGATACGCAGTATTTT. This codes for CASSQIAGISTDTQYF.

This clonotype was seen a few times. The chain recombines TRBV10-2 with TRBJ2-1; D possibly corresponds to TRBD2 (5 bases). The CDR3 loop spans 15 amino acids. Germline CDR1 is WSHSY and CDR2 is SAAADI. V lost 7 bases and J lost 1, with 14 bases in between. CDR3 bases: TGCGCCAGCACCCGGCGAGGGTTGTCCTACAATGAGCAGTTCTTC. Protein product: CASTRRGLSYNEQFF.

V usage is TRBV12-3 or TRBV12-4 and J usage is TRBJ1-5; 7 bases align to TRBD1. V lost 1 base, J lost 9 bases, and 12 bases stayed unmatched. The CDR3 is 16 residues long. Written as DNA, the CDR3 is TGTGCCAGCAGTTTAGGACAGGGCCGAGGCGTATGGCCCCAGCATTTT. Encoded protein: CASSLGQGRGVWPQHF.

The sample holds a few counts of this clonotype. V is TRBV27 and J is TRBJ2-7; tentative D call: TRBD2 (5 bases). Trimming took off 5 bases at V and 2 bases at J, with 13 bases between the two ends. This CDR3 is 14 amino acids long. Germline V CDR1 and CDR2: MNHEY, SMNVEV (reference sequence). CDR3: CASSDGEGPYEQYF. For the CDR3, the DNA is TGTGCCAGCAGTGACGGTGAGGGCCCCTACGAGCAGTACTTC.

This clonotype was found a few times. The V gene is TRBV20-1, the J gene TRBJ2-7; 13 positions agree with TRBD2. Looked up from germline, CDR1 is DFQATT and CDR2 is SNEGSKA (reference sequence). The CDR3 has 19 amino acids. V lost 7 bases and J lost 0; bases outside the gene matches: 18. The CDR3 spells CSVPRRGGTSGASSYEQYF. The CDR3 DNA is TGCAGTGTCCCGAGAAGAGGAGGGACTAGCGGGGCTAGCTCCTACGAGCAGTACTTC.

The chain is built from TRBV5-1 and TRBJ2-7; no clear D gene. Germline V gene data show CDR1 as SGHRS and CDR2 as YFSETQ. The V gene lost 0 bases and the J gene lost 0 bases, with 13 bases spanning the gap. This CDR3 has 16 amino acids. The chain's CDR3 is CASSLEHFPSSYEQYF. The CDR3 DNA is TGCGCCAGCAGCTTGGAGCACTTCCCCAGCTCCTACGAGCAGTACTTC.

This clonotype was counted between two and nine times. V is TRBV29-1 and J is TRBJ1-2; D not resolved. The CDR3 covers 12 residues. Germline V gives CDR1 SQVTM, CDR2 ANQGSEA. V dropped 5 bases and J dropped 0 bases, with 7 bases sitting between them. CDR3 bases: TGCAGCGTTTTACCTCCTAACTATGGCTACACCTTC. Encoded protein: CSVLPPNYGYTF.

CDR3 sequence reads: CASSSYRGTNEKLFF. The CDR3 DNA reads as TGTGCCAGCAGCTCCTACAGGGGTACTAATGAAAAACTGTTTTTT. The V and J genes are TRBV7-6 and TRBJ1-4; TRBD1 matches 7 bases. From germline, CDR1 is SGHVS and CDR2 FNYEAQ. V dropped 4 bases and J dropped 2; count of bases not matched to a gene: 4. The CDR3 runs to 15 residues.

The V call is TRBV6-5, the J call TRBJ1-4; 9 bases agree with TRBD1. CDR3 length equals 14 residues. Trimming at V came to 2 bases and at J to 8 bases, leaving 3 bases not matched to a gene. CDR1 MNHEY and CDR2 SVGAGI come from the germline V gene. The CDR3, as DNA: TGTGCCAGCAGTTACGGGGACAGGGCGGAAAAACTGTTTTTT. Translation: CASSYGDRAEKLFF.

The chain uses TRBV7-2 and TRBJ2-3, with D hard to call. V lost 2 bases and J lost 1, with 16 bases in between. The CDR3 consists of 17 residues. Germline values: CDR1 SGHTA, CDR2 FQGNSA. The DNA for the CDR3 is TGTGCCAGCAGCTTAATCGCTCGGGTTACCGGCACAGATACGCAGTATTTT. Translating it yields CASSLIARVTGTDTQYF.

The table lists this clonotype with a few counts. V usage is TRBV12-3 or TRBV12-4 and J usage is TRBJ2-3, with D unresolved. V lost 6 bases to trimming and J lost 0 bases, with 13 bases between them. This CDR3 comprises 15 residues. CDR3 amino acids: CASSPILYSTDTQYF. The CDR3 DNA is TGTGCCAGCAGCCCAATCCTATATAGCACAGATACGCAGTATTTT.